Below, 27 T cell receptor beta chains from the same sample are listed, as sequenced in a study of shared T cell receptors in the human thymus. Libraries were prepared by immunoSEQ multiplex PCR; TCRdb keeps only in-frame clonotypes and omits some of them. The sample carries 600,000 or so clones, more than 75% recorded once. These data were likewise used in another study, on human thymus T cells.

The material sequenced was thymocytes. The receptors stem from a boy under two years old with a congenital heart defect.

The chain combines TRBV19 with TRBJ1-1; the D gene is possibly TRBD1 (5 bases). The germline V gene has CDR1 LNHDA and CDR2 SQIVND (reference sequence). Trimming left V 1 base short and J 6 bases short, with 12 bases between. The CDR3 runs to 14 residues. Here the CDR3 DNA reads TGTGCCAGTAGTATAGGACGACAGCCAGCTGAAGCTTTCTTT. As protein: CASSIGRQPAEAFF.

The chain couples TRBV29-1 to TRBJ2-1, with TRBD1 identical over 8 bases. V gave up 3 bases and J gave up 9 bases; unmatched junction bases: 1. Germline V gene lookup returns CDR1 SQVTM and CDR2 ANQGSEA. The CDR3 totals 11 residues. DNA for the CDR3: TGCAGCGTTGAGGACAGGGCTGAGCAGTTCTTC. Protein product: CSVEDRAEQFF.

Details on this clone: Mismatch with germline at one junction end may stem from a read error. The chain uses TRBV20-1 and TRBJ2-1; 7 bases agree with TRBD2. Germline V CDR1 and CDR2: DFQATT, SNEGSKA (reference sequence). The CDR3 length is 9 residues. CDR3 DNA: TGCAGTGCTAGTGTCGGGAGGCTCTTC. Its protein product is CSASVGRLF.

This clone was seen just once. V and J are TRBV14 and TRBJ2-7, with unresolved D. With 2 bases removed from V and 2 bases from J, the gap between germline ends came to 4 bases. This CDR3 contains 12 residues. CDR1 and CDR2 (germline): SGHDN, FVKESK. CDR3 coding DNA: TGTGCCAGCAGCCAACTCCCCTACGAGCAGTACTTC. Its protein product is CASSQLPYEQYF.

The chain uses TRBV28 and TRBJ2-1; tentative D call: TRBD1 (5 bases). V was trimmed by 1 base and J by 3 bases, leaving 25 bases between them. Germline CDR1 MDHEN, CDR2 SYDVKM. The CDR3 covers 20 residues. This chain's CDR3 is CASSLFDGRQGSPCYNEQFF. CDR3 nucleotide sequence: TGTGCCAGCAGTTTATTTGACGGGCGGCAGGGTTCTCCCTGCTACAATGAGCAGTTCTTC.

The J gene is TRBJ2-5, the V gene TRBV28; TRBD1 might be the D (7 bases). Germline V gene data show CDR1 as MDHEN and CDR2 as SYDVKM. Trimming left V 7 bases short and J 5 bases short, with 17 bases between. The CDR3 is 14 residues long. The CDR3 region is CASTKEGARETQYF. In nucleotides, the CDR3 is TGTGCCAGCACTAAGGAGGGGGCCCGGGAGACCCAGTACTTC.

The chain carries TRBV28 and TRBJ2-3; D is undetermined. Between the trimmed V and J ends, which lost 5 bases and 0 bases, there was a span of 9 bases. CDR3 length: 14 residues. The germline V gene has CDR1 MDHEN and CDR2 SYDVKM. This chain's CDR3 is CASSRLTSTDTQYF. The CDR3 DNA follows: TGTGCCAGCAGTCGCCTGACTAGCACAGATACGCAGTATTTT.

This rearrangement joins TRBV28 to TRBJ2-3; tentatively, D is TRBD2 (6 bases). V lost 6 bases and J lost 3, with 16 bases in between. CDR1 and CDR2 (germline): MDHEN, SYDVKM. There are 15 residues in the CDR3. CDR3 in amino acids: CASRVEEEGTDTQYF. DNA of the CDR3: TGTGCCAGCAGGGTTGAAGAGGAGGGGACAGATACGCAGTATTTT.

This chain uses TRBV5-4 with TRBJ1-1; 7 bases line up with TRBD1. CDR1 and CDR2 from the germline V gene are SGHNT and YYREEE (reference sequence). The CDR3 runs 14 residues. Trimming took 4 bases from V and 6 from J; bases not matched to a gene: 9. CDR3 bases: TGTGCCAGCAGCACGAGACAGGGCTTGGCTGAAGCTTTCTTT. This sequence encodes CASSTRQGLAEAFF.

The chain uses TRBV5-1 and TRBJ2-4, with D perhaps matching TRBD2 (5 bases). The germline V and J ends were trimmed by 0 bases and 5 bases, with 9 bases remaining between them. CDR3 length equals 14 residues. Per the germline V gene, CDR1 is SGHRS and CDR2 is YFSETQ. The CDR3 DNA reads as TGCGCCAGCAGCTTGGGCAGCGGCCAAAACATTCAGTACTTC. Amino acid sequence: CASSLGSGQNIQYF.

The rearrangement links TRBV5-4 to TRBJ2-3, with 10 bases identical to TRBD2. Germline trimming cut 0 bases from V and 6 bases from J; bases unmatched to any gene: 7. Germline lookup yields CDR1 SGHNT and CDR2 YYREEE (reference sequence). This CDR3 comprises 16 residues. This chain's CDR3 is CASSLDLAGVADTQYF. CDR3 nucleotide sequence: TGTGCCAGCAGCTTGGATCTAGCGGGAGTCGCGGATACGCAGTATTTT.

V usage is TRBV5-4 and J usage is TRBJ1-5; D is possibly TRBD1 (6 bases). V was pared by 2 bases and J by 5 bases, with 8 bases between. Germline loops: CDR1 SGHNT, CDR2 YYREEE (reference sequence). The CDR3 runs to 13 residues. CDR3 nucleotide sequence: TGTGCCAGCAGCTTTAACAGGGATCAGCCCCAGCATTTT. It is translated as CASSFNRDQPQHF.

Here the CDR3 DNA reads TGTGCCAGCACCAGAGCCGGGACAGGGTCCTACGAGCAGTACTTC. Residues: CASTRAGTGSYEQYF. V and J are TRBV28 and TRBJ2-7; 9 bases line up with TRBD1. V was clipped by 7 bases and J by 1 base; unmatched bases: 8. The CDR3 contains 15 residues. Germline V gives CDR1 MDHEN, CDR2 SYDVKM.

This chain joins TRBV28 and TRBJ2-7, with TRBD2 identical over 8 bases. CDR3 length: 15 amino acids. Germline trimming cut 2 bases from V and 2 bases from J; bases unmatched to any gene: 5. Germline CDR1 MDHEN, CDR2 SYDVKM. This chain's CDR3 is CASSLRGLGTYEQYF. Here the CDR3 DNA reads TGTGCCAGCAGTTTAAGGGGACTAGGAACCTACGAGCAGTACTTC.

A single count supports this clone. The V call is TRBV12-5, the J call TRBJ2-7; D may be TRBD1 (6 bases). V lost 5 bases and J 3 bases, leaving 20 bases between the germline ends. CDR1 is LGHNT and CDR2 is FRNRAP in the germline V gene. The CDR3 has 16 amino acids. The CDR3 spells CASGGLGQILGYEQYF. The DNA of the CDR3 is TGTGCTAGTGGTGGCTTAGGACAGATTCTCGGCTACGAGCAGTACTTC.

The chain links TRBV7-2 to TRBJ1-6; D unresolved. The V end lost 5 bases, the J end lost 1 base, and 9 bases lay between the germline ends. Germline assignment: CDR1 SGHTA and CDR2 FQGNSA. This CDR3 is 15 amino acids long. For the CDR3, the DNA is TGTGCCAGCAGCCCCGGGAGTTCCTATAATTCACCCCTCCACTTT. It codes for CASSPGSSYNSPLHF.

V is TRBV27 and J is TRBJ1-2; tentatively, D is TRBD1 (5 bases). Per the germline V gene, CDR1 is MNHEY and CDR2 is SMNVEV (reference sequence). Deletions cut 8 bases from V and 2 bases from J, with 21 bases between. The CDR3 has 16 amino acids. The CDR3 nucleotides read TGTGCCAGCGCACGGAGAACTCGGACAATGAACTATGGCTACACCTTC. Translated: CASARRTRTMNYGYTF.

The chain employs TRBV4-3 and TRBJ1-5; 7 nucleotides match TRBD1. The CDR3 has 14 amino acids. Germline trimming cut 2 bases from V and 7 bases from J; bases unmatched to any gene: 5. Germline lookup yields CDR1 LGHNA and CDR2 YSLEER. As DNA, the CDR3 is TGCGCCAGCAGCCAATACAGGGGCGGGCAGCCCCAGCATTTT. The encoded protein is CASSQYRGGQPQHF.

The V gene is TRBV27, the J gene TRBJ2-1; TRBD2 aligns across 12 bases. Germline trimming cut 6 bases from V and 5 bases from J; bases unmatched to any gene: 5. The CDR3 runs 15 residues. The germline V gene encodes CDR1 MNHEY and CDR2 SMNVEV (reference sequence). The chain's CDR3 is CASRSGTSGHNEQFF. CDR3 DNA: TGTGCCAGCAGATCCGGGACTAGCGGGCACAATGAGCAGTTCTTC.

The chain recombines TRBV7-3 with TRBJ2-3; 10 nucleotides line up with TRBD2. Germline values: CDR1 SGHTA, CDR2 FQGTGA. CDR3 length: 18 residues. V shed 5 bases, J shed 1 base, and the junction held 12 bases outside the gene matches. Here the CDR3 DNA reads TGTGCCAGCAGCAACTCAAACGAAGGACTAGCGGGCACAGATACGCAGTATTTT. It is translated as CASSNSNEGLAGTDTQYF.

The chain employs TRBV5-1 and TRBJ1-6; D unclear. Per germline, CDR1 SGHRS and CDR2 YFSETQ. This CDR3 contains 17 residues. V was shortened by 0 bases and J by 1 base, with 11 bases between the two germline ends. CDR3 protein: CASSLGVFRSYNSPLHF. The CDR3 DNA follows: TGCGCCAGCAGCTTGGGGGTGTTCAGGTCCTATAATTCACCCCTCCACTTT.

The chain carries TRBV7-2 and TRBJ2-7, with a possible D match to TRBD1 (7 bases). The V and J ends lost 8 bases and 3 bases respectively, with 23 bases between them. Germline CDR1 is SGHTA and CDR2 is FQGNSA. This CDR3 has 16 residues. In DNA, the CDR3 is TGTGCCAGCGGACCGCCGCCAGGGGGGACACACTACGAGCAGTACTTC. It encodes CASGPPPGGTHYEQYF.

Regarding this clone: The same CDR3 is also encoded by other DNA sequences in this sample. The chain uses TRBV15 and TRBJ2-5, with TRBD2 identical over 7 bases. Germline V gene sequence: CDR1 LNHNV, CDR2 YYDKDF (reference sequence). V dropped 5 bases and J dropped 3; count of bases not matched to a gene: 12. The CDR3 has 16 residues. DNA of the CDR3: TGTGCCACCAGCCCCCCCTCGACGGGGGGTAAAGAGACCCAGTACTTC. It codes for CATSPPSTGGKETQYF.

The V gene is TRBV27, the J gene TRBJ2-2, with D tentatively TRBD2 (5 bases). Trimming pared 8 bases from V and 1 base from J, leaving 11 bases between. The V gene's germline CDR1 is MNHEY and CDR2 SMNVEV (reference sequence). The CDR3 has 14 amino acids. The CDR3 loop is CASRGLKNTGELFF. The CDR3 DNA reads TGTGCCAGCCGAGGGCTAAAGAACACCGGGGAGCTGTTTTTT.

This clone appeared a few times. V gene TRBV6-1 combines with J gene TRBJ2-7; D uncertain. The germline gives CDR1 MNHNS, CDR2 SASEGT. The CDR3 extends over 11 amino acids. Trimming pared 7 bases from V and 3 bases from J, leaving 7 bases between. The CDR3 spells CASTTNYEQYF. In nucleotides, the CDR3 is TGTGCCAGCACCACAAACTACGAGCAGTACTTC.

The CDR3 loop is CASGTGEAFF. The CDR3 nucleotides are TGTGCCAGCGGAACGGGTGAAGCTTTCTTT. This chain links TRBV7-9 with TRBJ1-1; D call uncertain. Germline V lookup: CDR1 SEHNR, CDR2 FQNEAQ (reference sequence). The V end was cut by 8 bases, the J end by 7 bases, with 8 bases between. CDR3 size: 10 residues.

The chain joins TRBV19 to TRBJ2-7; D is possibly TRBD2 (5 bases). There are 19 residues in the CDR3. From germline, CDR1 is LNHDA and CDR2 SQIVND (reference sequence). V was clipped by 5 bases and J by 4 bases, with 30 bases between them. The CDR3 loop is CASSPPRGDKGVPIYEQYF. The CDR3 DNA reads as TGTGCCAGTAGTCCCCCCCGGGGAGATAAGGGAGTCCCTATTTACGAGCAGTACTTC.